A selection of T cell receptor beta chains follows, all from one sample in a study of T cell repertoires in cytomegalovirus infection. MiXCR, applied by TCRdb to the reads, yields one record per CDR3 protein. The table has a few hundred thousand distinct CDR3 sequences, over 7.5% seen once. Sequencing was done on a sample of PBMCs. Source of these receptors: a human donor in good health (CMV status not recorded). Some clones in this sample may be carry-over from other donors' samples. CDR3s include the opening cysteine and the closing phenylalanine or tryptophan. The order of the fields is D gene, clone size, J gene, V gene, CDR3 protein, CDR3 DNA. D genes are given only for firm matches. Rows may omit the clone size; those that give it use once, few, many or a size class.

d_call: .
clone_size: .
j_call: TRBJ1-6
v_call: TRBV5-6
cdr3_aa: CASGRQLYNSPLHF
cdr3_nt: TGTGCCAGCGGAAGACAGTTATATAATTCACCCCTCCACTTT

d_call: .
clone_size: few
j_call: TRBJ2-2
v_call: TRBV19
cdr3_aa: CASSRDGLARNTGELFF
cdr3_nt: TGTGCCAGTAGCCGGGACGGCCTCGCGAGAAACACCGGGGAGCTGTTTTTT

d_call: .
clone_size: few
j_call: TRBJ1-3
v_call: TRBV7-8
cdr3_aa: CASSRAWGGKGNTIYF
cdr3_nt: TGTGCCAGCAGCCGAGCGTGGGGGGGCAAAGGAAACACCATATATTTT

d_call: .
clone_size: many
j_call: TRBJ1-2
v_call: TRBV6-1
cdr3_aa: CASGIYRNNYGYTF
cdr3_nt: TGTGCCAGCGGGATTTACAGGAATAACTATGGCTACACCTTC

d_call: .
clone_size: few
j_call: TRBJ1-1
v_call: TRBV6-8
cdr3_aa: CASSYVGGRLNTEAFF
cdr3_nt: TGTGCCAGCAGTTATGTGGGGGGACGTCTGAACACTGAAGCTTTCTTT

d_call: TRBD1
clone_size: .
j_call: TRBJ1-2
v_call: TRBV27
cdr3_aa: CASSQSGTGTKGYTF
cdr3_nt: TGTGCCAGCAGTCAATCCGGGACAGGGACAAAGGGCTACACCTTC

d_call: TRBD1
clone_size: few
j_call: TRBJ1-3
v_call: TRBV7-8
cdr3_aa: CASSQRDRGPGNTIYF
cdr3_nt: TGTGCCAGCAGCCAAAGGGACAGGGGGCCTGGAAACACCATATATTTT

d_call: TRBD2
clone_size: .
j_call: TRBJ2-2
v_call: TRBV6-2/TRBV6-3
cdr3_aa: CASSQPGPGASGSGELFF
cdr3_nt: TGTGCCAGCAGCCAGCCCGGACCCGGGGCTAGCGGGAGTGGGGAGCTGTTTTTT

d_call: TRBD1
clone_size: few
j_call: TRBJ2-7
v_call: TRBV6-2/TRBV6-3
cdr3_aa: CASSYGRGSFEQYF
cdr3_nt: TGTGCCAGCAGTTACGGCAGGGGGAGTTTCGAGCAGTACTTC

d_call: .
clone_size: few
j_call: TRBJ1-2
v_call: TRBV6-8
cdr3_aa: CASSSRDLYGYTF
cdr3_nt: TGTGCCAGCAGTTCCCGGGACCTCTATGGCTACACCTTC